The following is a T cell receptor beta chain sequence with its context. This clone occurred once. The specificity of this receptor is unknown. Base qualities are not at hand, and no much larger clone is one base apart. The immunoSEQ Assay, a bias-controlled multiplex PCR, was used to amplify TCRbeta CDR3 regions from genomic DNA. Processing in the source paper ran as follows. Nucleated cell counts per sample were estimated from amplification of reference gene primers within the assay. Sequence reads were collapsed and filtered to measure the absolute abundance of every unique TCRbeta CDR3 rearrangement. For each sample, productive Simpson clonality was calculated as the square root of Simpson's diversity index over productive rearrangements. TCRdb obtained this table from immuneACCESS and retained in-frame rearrangements with V and J assigned. These tables miss some clones; where compared with another copy, unresolved V genes account for less than half of the shortfall, and the remainder is unexplained. D and trimming come from the DNA, and the V and J calls and clone size come from that table. The table for this sample lists 170,000 or so clones; approximately 91% of them were counted only once. The ten largest clones represent about 0.54% of the sample.

This record comes from a study of blood T cell repertoires in COVID-19 (dated by TCRdb to 2020 to 2021). In terms of the full investigation: Samples from collaborators originated in the United States, Italy and Spain and spanned both the acute and convalescent phases of COVID-19. The material from the prospective study consisted of cDNA or gDNA derived from T cells, B-cell-depleted T cells, or PBMCs. Deeply sampled blood TCRbeta repertoires from subjects exposed to, actively infected with, or recovered from COVID-19 were included in the dataset. The repertoires were made available in a free public database intended to serve as a resource for research on the immune response to SARS-CoV-2. Samples were obtained from the ongoing ImmuneRACE study (first 160 participants) and from 1,254 subjects provided by 6 global collaborators. A de-identified subject ID, COVID-19 status, age in years and sex were almost always included in the sample metadata. Where available, HLA class I and class II types were taken from metadata supplied by the sample provider and were not determined by assay-based typing. Overall results and qualifications from the work: The amount of clinical and demographic metadata varied by source and participant and was provided uncurated.

Each collaborating institution followed its own protocols to collect whole blood in K2EDTA tubes. For TCRbeta analysis, collaborators shipped samples in one of three forms: frozen whole blood, isolated PBMCs, or DNA extracted from either of those sample types. At the junction V is shortened by 0 bases and J by 4 bases, with 3 bases in between. Its CDR3 holds 12 amino acids, cysteine through phenylalanine. The CDR3 DNA has 36 bases and is translated from base 1. The germline V gene (reference sequence) sets CDR1 to SEHNR and CDR2 to FQNEAQ. In this chain, TRBV7-9 is recombined with TRBJ1-1, with the D gene too uncertain to name. This clonotype originated in a man aged 50 to 60 with acute or convalescent COVID-19. Specimen: peripheral blood. The CDR3 is CASSLAFTEAFF. DNA sequence: TGTGCCAGCAGCTTAGCCTTCACTGAAGCTTTCTTT. The full variable domain, completed from the reference TRBV7-9 and TRBJ1-1 proteins outside the CDR3, reads DTGVSQNPRHKITKRGQNVTFRCDPISEHNRLYWYRQTLGQGPEFLTYFQNEAQLEKSRLLSDRFSAERPKGSFSTLEIQRTEQGDSAMYLCASSLAFTEAFFGQGTRLTVV.